One T cell receptor (beta chain) is described in this entry. The entry originates in a study of shared clonotypes between healthy human individuals. This table comes from immunoSEQ multiplex PCR, and its TCRdb copy is limited to in-frame clones, with some not included. The data show around 2,000,000 clones, 85% to 95% seen once. Germline V gives CDR1 KGHSH, CDR2 LQKENI. Trimming took 4 bases from V and 3 from J; bases not matched to a gene: 7. The CDR3 totals 16 residues. This clonotype originated in a man aged 18 to 29 in good health. This chain joins TRBV18 and TRBJ1-5; 9 bases align to TRBD1. Sample: naive CD4+ T cells sorted from blood. Subset specified: CD45RA+ positively selected. The CDR3 DNA is TGTGCCAGCTCACTAGGGACAGGGCAGGTCAATCAGCCCCAGCATTTT. Residues: CASSLGTGQVNQPQHF. The whole variable domain, remainder taken from reference TRBV18 and TRBJ1-5, is NAGVMQNPRHLVRRRGQEARLRCSPMKGHSHVYWYRQLPEEGLKFMVYLQKENIIDESGMPKERFSAEFPKEGPSILRIQQVVRGDSAAYFCASSLGTGQVNQPQHFGDGTRLSIL.